This T cell receptor (beta chain) stems from a study of blood T cell repertoires in COVID-19. The assay was immunoSEQ multiplex PCR, and TCRdb's table has in-frame clones only and misses some. The sample lists roughly 400,000 clones, approximately 86% occurring once. This clone was seen only once. Germline values: CDR1 GTSNPN, CDR2 SVGIG (reference sequence). V gave up 2 bases and J gave up 2 bases; unmatched junction bases: 8. This CDR3 spans 15 amino acids. The chain links TRBV30 to TRBJ1-1, with 7 bases lining up with TRBD1. This clonotype originated in a woman in her 40s with acute COVID-19. Specimen: PBMCs or T cells enriched from blood (not recorded which). The CDR3 coding sequence is TGTGCCTGGAGTATATACAGGGGTGCTAACACTGAAGCTTTCTTT. It specifies CAWSIYRGANTEAFF.